These 20 T cell receptor beta chains originate from one sample sequenced in a study of cytomegalovirus exposure and HLA in healthy donors. Amplification used 60 Vbeta primers and 13 Jbeta primers. This table comes from immunoSEQ multiplex PCR, and its TCRdb copy is limited to in-frame clones, with some not included. The table shows about 150,000 clones, with about four fifths occurring only once. The material sequenced was PBMCs. These receptor sequences come from a man aged 30 to 45 in good health and CMV-seropositive.

The chain links TRBV2 to TRBJ2-3; TRBD2 agrees at 9 bases. Germline V gene lookup returns CDR1 SNHLY and CDR2 FYNNEI. This CDR3 comprises 19 residues. J lost 2 bases, V lost 7 bases, and 19 bases had no gene match. CDR3 bases: TGTGCCAGCAATCGCGGGGGGGCAAGGGTGCGACGGATCACAGATACGCAGTATTTT. It specifies CASNRGGARVRRITDTQYF.

The rearrangement uses TRBV6-1 and TRBJ1-4; D gene unclear. CDR1 and CDR2 (germline): MNHNS, SASEGT. The CDR3 totals 15 residues. The germline V and J ends were trimmed by 4 bases and 1 base, with 10 bases remaining between them. The CDR3 DNA sequence: TGTGCCAGCAGTGCTTTACCCGGAACTAATGAAAAACTGTTTTTT. This gives the protein CASSALPGTNEKLFF.

The chain recombines TRBV7-2 with TRBJ2-5; D remains unclear. V was clipped by 6 bases and J by 1 base, with 9 bases between them. This CDR3 is built from 13 residues. CDR1 and CDR2 (germline): SGHTA, FQGNSA. The CDR3 DNA reads TGTGCCAGCAGTCTGGGCCTCCAAGAGACCCAGTACTTC. It specifies CASSLGLQETQYF.

This chain joins TRBV7-9 and TRBJ2-7; D gene ambiguous. The V end was cut by 5 bases, the J end by 6 bases, with 11 bases between. This CDR3 spans 12 amino acids. Germline CDR1 is SEHNR and CDR2 is FQNEAQ (reference sequence). The CDR3 protein is CASSPTLVEQYF. CDR3 in DNA: TGTGCCAGCAGCCCTACTCTAGTCGAGCAGTACTTC. Combining the CDR3 with reference TRBV7-9 and TRBJ2-7 gives the whole variable domain DTGVSQNPRHKITKRGQNVTFRCDPISEHNRLYWYRQTLGQGPEFLTYFQNEAQLEKSRLLSDRFSAERPKGSFSTLEIQRTEQGDSAMYLCASSPTLVEQYFGPGTRLTVT.

This sequence joins TRBV5-4 and TRBJ2-7; 8 nucleotides match TRBD1. V gave up 0 bases and J gave up 2 bases; unmatched junction bases: 4. Germline loops: CDR1 SGHNT, CDR2 YYREEE (reference sequence). The length of the CDR3 is 15 residues. This CDR3 is CASSLGGQGAYEQYF. For the CDR3, the DNA is TGTGCCAGCAGCTTGGGCGGACAGGGTGCCTACGAGCAGTACTTC.

The chain links TRBV9 to TRBJ2-7; 8 nucleotides agree with TRBD1. J was trimmed by 0 bases and V by 0 bases; bases with no gene match: 5. CDR3 length: 16 amino acids. CDR1 and CDR2 from the germline V gene are SGDLS and YYNGEE. In DNA, the CDR3 is TGTGCCAGCAGCGTAGAAGGGACAGGCTACTCCTACGAGCAGTACTTC. Translated: CASSVEGTGYSYEQYF.

This chain links TRBV6-5 with TRBJ2-5, with D possibly TRBD2 on 5 matching bases. Per germline, CDR1 MNHEY and CDR2 SVGAGI. The V and J ends lost 5 bases and 9 bases respectively, with 19 bases between them. The CDR3 has 14 amino acids. The DNA for the CDR3 is TGTGCCAGCAGTGAGACTTCAGAGGGTGGGGCCCAGTACTTC. Translated: CASSETSEGGAQYF.

There are a few counts of this clone. V usage is TRBV7-8 and J usage is TRBJ1-1; no reliable D call. CDR1 SGHVS and CDR2 FQNEAQ come from the germline V gene. The CDR3 is 15 amino acids. Trimming stripped 5 bases from V and 1 base from J, with 14 bases between. CDR3 DNA sequence: TGTGCCAGCAGCCCCACAAATGGGCAGAACACTGAAGCTTTCTTT. This gives the protein CASSPTNGQNTEAFF.

This chain joins TRBV28 and TRBJ1-4, with 12 bases that match TRBD1. Germline CDR1 is MDHEN and CDR2 is SYDVKM. The CDR3 covers 18 residues. V was pared by 3 bases and J by 13 bases, with 18 bases of the junction left unmatched. The CDR3 DNA is TGTGCCAGCAGTTTCCCCCACAAGGGGGACAGGGGGCATCAAGGACTGTTTTTT. Amino acids: CASSFPHKGDRGHQGLFF. Complete variable domain (other parts from reference TRBV28 and TRBJ1-4): DVKVTQSSRYLVKRTGEKVFLECVQDMDHENMFWYRQDPGLGLRLIYFSYDVKMKEKGDIPEGYSVSREKKERFSLILESASTNQTSMYLCASSFPHKGDRGHQGLFFGSGTQLSVL.

This chain links TRBV14 with TRBJ2-2, with D perhaps matching TRBD2 (5 bases). With 4 bases removed from V and 0 bases from J, the gap between germline ends came to 6 bases. Germline CDR1 and CDR2: SGHDN and FVKESK. The CDR3 is made up of 14 amino acids. The CDR3 sequence: CASSPGTNTGELFF. The CDR3 bases are TGTGCCAGCAGCCCCGGGACGAACACCGGGGAGCTGTTTTTT.

The DNA for the CDR3 is TGTGCCAGCTCACCAAGGCCCAGGGAGACCCAGTACTTC. It codes for CASSPRPRETQYF. This rearrangement joins TRBV18 to TRBJ2-5, with unresolved D. V shed 2 bases and J shed 5 bases, with 9 bases lying between them. From germline, CDR1 is KGHSH and CDR2 LQKENI. This CDR3 is 13 amino acids long.

The rearrangement links TRBV9 to TRBJ1-3; D is unresolved. With 3 bases removed from V and 3 bases from J, the gap between germline ends came to 16 bases. CDR3 length equals 16 residues. Germline V gene sequence: CDR1 SGDLS, CDR2 YYNGEE. CDR3 region: CASSGLEEIRGNTIYF. The DNA for the CDR3 is TGTGCCAGCAGCGGGTTAGAGGAGATACGTGGAAACACCATATATTTT.

The V call is TRBV4-2, the J call TRBJ1-5, with unresolved D. The CDR3 extends over 15 amino acids. Trimming removed 1 base from V and 6 bases from J, with 13 bases in between. Germline CDR1 is LGHNA and CDR2 is YNFKEQ. This CDR3 is CASSQGSQEGQPQHF. CDR3 sequence (DNA): TGTGCCAGCAGCCAAGGAAGCCAGGAAGGTCAGCCCCAGCATTTT.

The chain couples TRBV6-5 to TRBJ2-7, with 8 bases identical to TRBD1. Per the germline V gene, CDR1 is MNHEY and CDR2 is SVGAGI. The CDR3 length is 15 residues. The V and J ends lost 6 bases and 3 bases, in that order; junction bases with no gene match: 10. This chain's CDR3 is CASRIGQGNFYEQYF. DNA of the CDR3: TGTGCCAGCAGGATAGGACAGGGAAACTTCTACGAGCAGTACTTC.

The chain couples TRBV6-1 to TRBJ1-2; D gene unclear. Trimming took off 8 bases at V and 7 bases at J, with 17 bases between the two ends. The CDR3 covers 13 residues. The germline CDR1 and CDR2 sequences are MNHNS and SASEGT. The CDR3 DNA reads as TGTGCCAGCGCCCCGGCTTTAGGAGCTGGCTACACCTTC. Its protein is CASAPALGAGYTF.

This rearrangement joins TRBV6-5 to TRBJ1-2, with D possibly being TRBD1 (6 bases). CDR3 length equals 13 residues. Trimming cost V 5 bases and J 3 bases, with 10 bases left between them. From germline, CDR1 is MNHEY and CDR2 SVGAGI. CDR3 sequence (DNA): TGTGCCAGCAGTGAACAGGGCCACTATGGCTACACCTTC. This translates into CASSEQGHYGYTF.

The chain uses TRBV5-1 and TRBJ2-3, with 7 bases aligning to TRBD1. The junction had 10 bases not matched to a gene; V was cut back by 4 bases and J by 5 bases. Germline V gene sequence: CDR1 SGHRS, CDR2 YFSETQ. The CDR3 has 15 residues. The CDR3 DNA sequence: TGCGCCAGCAGCCCGACACAGGGGACCGTAGATACGCAGTATTTT. This sequence encodes CASSPTQGTVDTQYF.

The rearrangement links TRBV29-1 to TRBJ2-5; 7 bases line up with TRBD1. The CDR3 is 14 residues long. The trim removed 3 bases at V and 1 base at J, leaving 5 bases unmatched. CDR1 is SQVTM, CDR2 ANQGSEA, per germline. DNA for the CDR3: TGCAGCGTTGATTCGTCAGGGGGCCAAGAGACCCAGTACTTC. It yields the protein CSVDSSGGQETQYF.

The rearrangement uses TRBV9 and TRBJ2-2; TRBD2 aligns across 13 bases. Trimming cost V 2 bases and J 2 bases; bases outside gene matches: 12. This CDR3 spans 20 amino acids. Per germline, CDR1 SGDLS and CDR2 YYNGEE. CDR3 sequence reads: CASSVFSLLAGGVNTGELFF. The DNA for the CDR3 is TGTGCCAGCAGCGTTTTCTCTCTACTAGCGGGAGGGGTCAACACCGGGGAGCTGTTTTTT.

This clone was seen only a few times. The V call is TRBV27, the J call TRBJ2-6, with no clear D. V was trimmed by 8 bases and J by 1 base, leaving 3 bases between them. CDR3 size: 12 residues. CDR1 and CDR2 (germline): MNHEY, SMNVEV (reference sequence). CDR3 protein: CASRSGANVLTF. DNA for the CDR3: TGTGCCAGCCGGTCTGGGGCCAACGTCCTGACTTTC.